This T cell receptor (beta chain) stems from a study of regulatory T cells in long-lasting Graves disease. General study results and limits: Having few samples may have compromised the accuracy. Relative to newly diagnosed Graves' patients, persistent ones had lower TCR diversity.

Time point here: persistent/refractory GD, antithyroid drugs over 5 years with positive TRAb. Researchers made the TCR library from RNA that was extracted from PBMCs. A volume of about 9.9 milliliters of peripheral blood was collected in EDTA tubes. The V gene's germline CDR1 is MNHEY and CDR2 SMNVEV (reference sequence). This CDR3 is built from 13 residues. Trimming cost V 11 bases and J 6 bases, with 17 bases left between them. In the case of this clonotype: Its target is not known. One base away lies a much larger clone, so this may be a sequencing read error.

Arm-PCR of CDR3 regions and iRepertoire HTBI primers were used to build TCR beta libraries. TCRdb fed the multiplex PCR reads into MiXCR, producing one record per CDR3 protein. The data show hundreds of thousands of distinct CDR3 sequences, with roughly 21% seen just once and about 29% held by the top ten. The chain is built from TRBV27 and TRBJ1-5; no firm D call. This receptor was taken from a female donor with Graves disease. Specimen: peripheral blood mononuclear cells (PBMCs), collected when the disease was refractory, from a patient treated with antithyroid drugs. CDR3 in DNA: TGTGCCGCCGGCGGGCCGAGTAGTCAGCCCCAGCATTTT. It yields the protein CAAGGPSSQPQHF.